This T cell receptor (beta chain) was found in a study of patients and donors after allogeneic stem cell transplantation. From germline, CDR1 is LGHNA and CDR2 YSLEER. With 0 bases removed from V and 4 bases from J, the gap between germline ends came to 13 bases. The CDR3 has 16 residues. There are a few counts of this clonotype. TCRdb analysed the RT-PCR reads with MiXCR anew, one entry per CDR3 protein. The data show about a million distinct CDR3 sequences, with roughly 18% seen just once and roughly 6% held by the top ten. The V call is TRBV4-3, the J call TRBJ1-3; D is ambiguous. The TCR comes from a human donor who was either an allogeneic HSCT recipient or a stem cell or donor lymphocyte infusion donor (not recorded which). It is not recorded whose cells these are; they may come from a transplant donor. Material for sequencing was blood, either unsorted or a sorted T cell fraction (not recorded which). The CDR3 DNA follows: TGCGCCAGCAGCCAAGATTGGACCATTTCGGGAAACACCATATATTTT. It translates to CASSQDWTISGNTIYF.